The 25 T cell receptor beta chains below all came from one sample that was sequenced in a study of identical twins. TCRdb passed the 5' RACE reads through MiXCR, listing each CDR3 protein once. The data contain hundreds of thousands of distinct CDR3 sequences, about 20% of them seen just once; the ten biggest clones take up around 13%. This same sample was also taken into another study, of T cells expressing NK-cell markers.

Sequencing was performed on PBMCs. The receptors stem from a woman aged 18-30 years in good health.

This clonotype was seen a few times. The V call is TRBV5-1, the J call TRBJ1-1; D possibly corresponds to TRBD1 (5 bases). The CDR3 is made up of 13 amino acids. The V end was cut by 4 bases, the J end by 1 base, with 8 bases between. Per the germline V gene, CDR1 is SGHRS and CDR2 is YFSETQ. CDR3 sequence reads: CASSGDGNTEAFF. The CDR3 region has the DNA TGCGCCAGCAGCGGGGACGGGAACACTGAAGCTTTCTTT.

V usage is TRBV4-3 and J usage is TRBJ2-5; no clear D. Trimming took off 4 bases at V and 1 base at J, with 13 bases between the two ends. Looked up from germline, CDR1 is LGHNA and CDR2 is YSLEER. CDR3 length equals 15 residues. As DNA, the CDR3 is TGCGCCAGCAGCCCCAATGAGGCGGCCCAAGAGACCCAGTACTTC. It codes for CASSPNEAAQETQYF.

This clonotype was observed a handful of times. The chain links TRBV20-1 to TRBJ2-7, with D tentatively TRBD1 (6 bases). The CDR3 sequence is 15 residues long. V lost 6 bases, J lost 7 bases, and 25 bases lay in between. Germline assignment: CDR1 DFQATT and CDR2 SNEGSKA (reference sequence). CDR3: CSARSGRGSQEEQYF. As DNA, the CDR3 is TGCAGTGCCCGCTCGGGCAGGGGAAGTCAGGAAGAGCAGTACTTC.

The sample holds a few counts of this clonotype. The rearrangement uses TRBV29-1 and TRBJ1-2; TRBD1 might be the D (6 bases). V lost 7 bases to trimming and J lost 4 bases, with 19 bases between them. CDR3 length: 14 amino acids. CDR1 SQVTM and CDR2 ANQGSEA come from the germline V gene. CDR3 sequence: CSANREAGVYGYTF. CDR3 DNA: TGCAGCGCCAACAGGGAGGCGGGGGTCTATGGCTACACCTTC.

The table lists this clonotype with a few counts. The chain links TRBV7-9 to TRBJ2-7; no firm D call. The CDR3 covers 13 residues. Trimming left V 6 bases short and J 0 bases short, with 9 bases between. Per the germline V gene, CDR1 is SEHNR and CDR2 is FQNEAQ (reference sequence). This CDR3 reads CASRPTDSYEQYF. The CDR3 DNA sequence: TGTGCCAGCAGACCGACTGACTCCTACGAGCAGTACTTC.

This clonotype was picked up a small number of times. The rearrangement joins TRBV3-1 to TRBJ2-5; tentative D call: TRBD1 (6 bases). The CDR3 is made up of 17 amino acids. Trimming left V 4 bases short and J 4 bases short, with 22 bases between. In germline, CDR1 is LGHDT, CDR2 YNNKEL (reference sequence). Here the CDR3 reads CASSPRRGTVGGETQYF. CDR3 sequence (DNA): TGTGCCAGCAGCCCCCGTCGAGGAACAGTAGGGGGAGAGACCCAGTACTTC.

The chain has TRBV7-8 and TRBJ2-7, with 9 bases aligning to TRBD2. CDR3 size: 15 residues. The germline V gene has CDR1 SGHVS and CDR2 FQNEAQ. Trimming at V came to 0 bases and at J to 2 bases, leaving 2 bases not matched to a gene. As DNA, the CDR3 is TGTGCCAGCAGCTTAGCCAGCGGGGGGACCTACGAGCAGTACTTC. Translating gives CASSLASGGTYEQYF.

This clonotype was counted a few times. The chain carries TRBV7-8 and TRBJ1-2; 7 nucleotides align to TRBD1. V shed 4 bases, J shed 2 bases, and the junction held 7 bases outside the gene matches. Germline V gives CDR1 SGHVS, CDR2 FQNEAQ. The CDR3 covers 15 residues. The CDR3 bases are TGTGCCAGCAGCTCCATCCTGACAGGGAACTATGGCTACACCTTC. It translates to CASSSILTGNYGYTF.

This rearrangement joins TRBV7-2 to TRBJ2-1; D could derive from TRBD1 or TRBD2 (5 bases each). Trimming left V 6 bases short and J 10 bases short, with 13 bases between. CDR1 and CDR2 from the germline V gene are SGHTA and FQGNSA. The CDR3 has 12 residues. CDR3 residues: CASSRTGAEQFF. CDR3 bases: TGTGCCAGCAGTCGCACCGGGGCAGAGCAGTTCTTC. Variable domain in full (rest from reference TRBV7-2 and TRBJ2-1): GAGVSQSPSNKVTEKGKDVELRCDPISGHTALYWYRQSLGQGLEFLIYFQGNSAPDKSGLPSDRFSAERTGGSVSTLTIQRTQQEDSAVYLCASSRTGAEQFFGPGTRLTVL.

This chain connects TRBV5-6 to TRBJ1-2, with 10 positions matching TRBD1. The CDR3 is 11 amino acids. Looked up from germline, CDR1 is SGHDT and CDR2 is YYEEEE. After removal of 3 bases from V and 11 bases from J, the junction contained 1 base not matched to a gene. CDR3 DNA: TGTGCCAGCAGCTGGGACAGGGGATACACCTTC. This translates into CASSWDRGYTF.

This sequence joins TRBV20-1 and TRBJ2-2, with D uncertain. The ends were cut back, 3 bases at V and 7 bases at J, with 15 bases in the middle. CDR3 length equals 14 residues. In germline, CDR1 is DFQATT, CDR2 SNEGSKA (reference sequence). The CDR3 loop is CSASRSGPSGELFF. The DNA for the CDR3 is TGCAGTGCTAGCCGATCCGGGCCGAGCGGGGAGCTGTTTTTT.

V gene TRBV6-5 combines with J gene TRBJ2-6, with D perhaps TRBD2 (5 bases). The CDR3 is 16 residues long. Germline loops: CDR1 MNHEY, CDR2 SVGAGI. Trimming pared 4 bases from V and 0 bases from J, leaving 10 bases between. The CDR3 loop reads CASSFGLSSGANVLTF. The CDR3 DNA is TGTGCCAGCAGTTTTGGACTGAGCTCTGGGGCCAACGTCCTGACTTTC.

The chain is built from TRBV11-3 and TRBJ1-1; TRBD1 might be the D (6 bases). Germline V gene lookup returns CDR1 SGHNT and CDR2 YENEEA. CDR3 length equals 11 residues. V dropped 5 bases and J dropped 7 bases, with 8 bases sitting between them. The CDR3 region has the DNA TGTGCCAGCAGCCAGGGGCTTGAAGCTTTCTTT. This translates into CASSQGLEAFF. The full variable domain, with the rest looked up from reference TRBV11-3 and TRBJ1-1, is EAGVVQSPRYKIIEKKQPVAFWCNPISGHNTLYWYLQNLGQGPELLIRYENEEAVDDSQLPKDRFSAERLKGVDSTLKIQPAELGDSAVYLCASSQGLEAFFGQGTRLTVV.

In DNA form, the CDR3 reads TGTGCCAGCAGGATGCGAACTAGCGGGTGGTATGAGACCCAGTACTTC. It specifies CASRMRTSGWYETQYF. V gene TRBV27 combines with J gene TRBJ2-5, with 9 bases fitting TRBD2. The germline gives CDR1 MNHEY, CDR2 SMNVEV (reference sequence). The CDR3 covers 16 residues. V dropped 6 bases and J dropped 5; count of bases not matched to a gene: 13.

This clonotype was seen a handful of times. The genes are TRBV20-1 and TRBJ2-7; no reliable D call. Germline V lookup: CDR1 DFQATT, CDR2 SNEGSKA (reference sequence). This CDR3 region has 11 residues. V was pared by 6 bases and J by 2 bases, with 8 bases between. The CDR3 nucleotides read TGCAGTGCGGGCACCCCCTACGAGCAGTACTTC. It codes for CSAGTPYEQYF.

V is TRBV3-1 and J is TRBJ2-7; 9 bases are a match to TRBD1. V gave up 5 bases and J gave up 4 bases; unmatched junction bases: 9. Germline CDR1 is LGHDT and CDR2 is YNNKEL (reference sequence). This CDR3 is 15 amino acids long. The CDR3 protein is CASSYLAGQGYEQYF. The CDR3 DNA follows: TGTGCCAGCAGCTACCTTGCGGGACAGGGTTACGAGCAGTACTTC.

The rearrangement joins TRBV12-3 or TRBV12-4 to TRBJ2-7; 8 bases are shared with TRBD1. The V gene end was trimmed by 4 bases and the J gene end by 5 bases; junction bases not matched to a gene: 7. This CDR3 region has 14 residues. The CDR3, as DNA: TGTGCCAGCAGTTGGACAGGGTCAGCCCACGAGCAGTACTTC. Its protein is CASSWTGSAHEQYF.

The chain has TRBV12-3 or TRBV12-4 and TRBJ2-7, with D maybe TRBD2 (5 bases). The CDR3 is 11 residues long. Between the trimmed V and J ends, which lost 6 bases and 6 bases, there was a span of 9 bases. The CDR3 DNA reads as TGTGCCAGCAGCAAAGGACTCGAGCAGTACTTC. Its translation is CASSKGLEQYF.

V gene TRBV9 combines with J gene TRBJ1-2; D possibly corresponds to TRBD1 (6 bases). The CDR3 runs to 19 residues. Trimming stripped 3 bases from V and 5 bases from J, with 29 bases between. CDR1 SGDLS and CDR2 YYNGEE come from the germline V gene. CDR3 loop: CASSGEGGSAIPSPYGYTF. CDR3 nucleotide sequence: TGTGCCAGCAGCGGCGAGGGGGGCAGCGCCATCCCCTCTCCTTATGGCTACACCTTC.

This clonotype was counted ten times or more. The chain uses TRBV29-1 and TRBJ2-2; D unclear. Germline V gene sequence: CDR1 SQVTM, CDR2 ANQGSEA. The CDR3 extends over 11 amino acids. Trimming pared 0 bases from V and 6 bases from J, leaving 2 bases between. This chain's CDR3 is CSVEDPGELFF. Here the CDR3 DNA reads TGCAGCGTTGAAGATCCCGGGGAGCTGTTTTTT.

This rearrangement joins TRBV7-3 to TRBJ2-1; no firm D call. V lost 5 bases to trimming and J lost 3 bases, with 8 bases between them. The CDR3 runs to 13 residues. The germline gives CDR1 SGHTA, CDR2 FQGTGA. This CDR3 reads CASSNQGYNEQFF. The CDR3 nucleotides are TGTGCCAGCAGCAATCAAGGCTACAATGAGCAGTTCTTC.

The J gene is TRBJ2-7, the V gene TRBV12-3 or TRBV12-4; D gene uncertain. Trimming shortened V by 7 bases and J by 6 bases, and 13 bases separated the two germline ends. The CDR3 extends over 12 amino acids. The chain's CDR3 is CASTIRASEQYF. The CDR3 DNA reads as TGTGCCAGCACTATCCGAGCCTCCGAGCAGTACTTC.

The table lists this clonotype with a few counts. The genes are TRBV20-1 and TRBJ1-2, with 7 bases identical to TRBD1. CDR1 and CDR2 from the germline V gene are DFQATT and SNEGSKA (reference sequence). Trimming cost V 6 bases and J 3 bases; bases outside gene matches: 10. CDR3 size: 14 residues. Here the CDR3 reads CSAQGGDRDYGYTF. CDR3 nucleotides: TGCAGTGCACAGGGCGGCGACAGGGACTATGGCTACACCTTC.

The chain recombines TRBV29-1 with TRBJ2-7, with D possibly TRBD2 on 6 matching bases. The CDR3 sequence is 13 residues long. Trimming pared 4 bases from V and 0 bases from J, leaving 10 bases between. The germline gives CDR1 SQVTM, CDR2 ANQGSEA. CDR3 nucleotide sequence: TGCAGCGTTGGGACTACCTTCTCCTACGAGCAGTACTTC. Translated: CSVGTTFSYEQYF.

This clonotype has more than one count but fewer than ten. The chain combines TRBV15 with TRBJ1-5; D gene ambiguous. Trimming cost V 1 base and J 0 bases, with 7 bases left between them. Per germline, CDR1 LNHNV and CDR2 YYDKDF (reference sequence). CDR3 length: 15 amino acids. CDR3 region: CATSRGDSSNQPQHF. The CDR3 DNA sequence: TGTGCCACCAGCAGAGGTGACTCTAGCAATCAGCCCCAGCATTTT.